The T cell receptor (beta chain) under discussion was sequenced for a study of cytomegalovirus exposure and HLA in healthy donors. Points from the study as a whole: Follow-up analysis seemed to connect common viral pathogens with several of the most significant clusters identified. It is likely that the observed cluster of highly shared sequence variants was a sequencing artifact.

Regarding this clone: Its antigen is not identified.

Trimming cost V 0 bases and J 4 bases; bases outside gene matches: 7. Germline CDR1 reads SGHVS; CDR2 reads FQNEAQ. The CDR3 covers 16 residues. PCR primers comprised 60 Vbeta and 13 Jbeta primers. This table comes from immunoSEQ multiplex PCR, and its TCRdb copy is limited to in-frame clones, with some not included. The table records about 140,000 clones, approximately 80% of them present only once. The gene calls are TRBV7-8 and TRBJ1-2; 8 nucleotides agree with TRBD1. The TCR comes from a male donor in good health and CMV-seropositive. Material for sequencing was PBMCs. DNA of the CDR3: TGTGCCAGCAGCTTAGCATCGCCAGGGGGCATCTATGGCTACACCTTC. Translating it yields CASSLASPGGIYGYTF. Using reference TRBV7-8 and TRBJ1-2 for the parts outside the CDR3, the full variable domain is GAGVSQSPRYKVAKRGQDVALRCDPISGHVSLFWYQQALGQGPEFLTYFQNEAQLDKSGLPSDRFFAERPEGSVSTLKIQRTQQEDSAVYLCASSLASPGGIYGYTFGSGTRLTVV.